The next 9 T cell receptor beta chains were all read from a single sample in a study of cytomegalovirus exposure and HLA in healthy donors. This table comes from immunoSEQ multiplex PCR, and its TCRdb copy is limited to in-frame clones, with some not included. The table shows some 140,000 clones, with around 84% occurring only once. The sequenced sample consisted of PBMCs. These TCRs come from a human donor in good health.

This chain links TRBV6-6 with TRBJ2-3; 8 bases line up with TRBD1. Germline V CDR1 and CDR2: MNHNY, SVGAGI (reference sequence). Trimming cost V 7 bases and J 2 bases; bases outside gene matches: 8. The CDR3 consists of 15 residues. The CDR3 region has the DNA TGTGCCAGCAAGCGGACAGGGAGTAACACAGATACGCAGTATTTT. The encoded protein is CASKRTGSNTDTQYF.

This clone appeared once. The chain is built from TRBV18 and TRBJ2-5; 7 nucleotides line up with TRBD1. This CDR3 spans 13 amino acids. Germline V gene sequence: CDR1 KGHSH, CDR2 LQKENI. V lost 3 bases, J lost 3 bases, and 1 base stayed unmatched. The CDR3 DNA sequence: TGTGCCAGCTCACCTGGGACAGAAGAGACCCAGTACTTC. The encoded protein is CASSPGTEETQYF.

This chain uses TRBV7-9 with TRBJ2-1; D ambiguous. CDR1 SEHNR and CDR2 FQNEAQ come from the germline V gene (reference sequence). Trimming stripped 4 bases from V and 8 bases from J, with 21 bases between. The CDR3 is 16 amino acids. DNA for the CDR3: TGTGCCAGCAGCTCCCTAGACTTCTCCCTGGTGGATGAGCAGTTCTTC. It codes for CASSSLDFSLVDEQFF.

The chain combines TRBV14 with TRBJ2-1, with TRBD2 identical over 9 bases. Germline V gives CDR1 SGHDN, CDR2 FVKESK. V dropped 1 base and J dropped 7; count of bases not matched to a gene: 17. The CDR3 spans 19 residues. The CDR3 sequence: CASSQVTVLSGSGGNEQFF. The CDR3 DNA follows: TGTGCCAGCAGCCAAGTGACCGTCCTTAGCGGGAGTGGCGGGAATGAGCAGTTCTTC. Full variable domain (rest looked up from reference TRBV14 and TRBJ2-1): EAGVTQFPSHSVIEKGQTVTLRCDPISGHDNLYWYRRVMGKEIKFLLHFVKESKQDESGMPNNRFLAERTGGTYSTLKVQPAELEDSGVYFCASSQVTVLSGSGGNEQFFGPGTRLTVL.

The genes are TRBV5-4 and TRBJ1-6; D uncertain. V was trimmed by 1 base and J by 7 bases, leaving 6 bases between them. The CDR3 is 13 amino acids. The germline gives CDR1 SGHNT, CDR2 YYREEE (reference sequence). Here the CDR3 reads CASSLTRNSPLHF. The CDR3 coding sequence is TGTGCCAGCAGCTTGACGCGGAATTCACCCCTCCACTTT.

This clone was observed a single time. The gene calls are TRBV5-1 and TRBJ1-3, with D maybe TRBD1 (5 bases). Germline lookup yields CDR1 SGHRS and CDR2 YFSETQ. The CDR3 consists of 15 residues. Trimming stripped 6 bases from V and 1 base from J, with 14 bases between. The CDR3 DNA follows: TGCGCCAGCACCCAGGACACAGGATCTGGAAACACCATATATTTT. Translated: CASTQDTGSGNTIYF.

The chain links TRBV5-1 to TRBJ1-1; a possible D gene is TRBD1 (5 bases). The CDR3 is made up of 14 amino acids. Germline loops: CDR1 SGHRS, CDR2 YFSETQ. V shed 3 bases and J shed 4 bases, with 13 bases lying between them. In DNA form, the CDR3 reads TGCGCCAGCAGCTGGGGTCGGGGGATCACTGAAGCTTTCTTT. This encodes CASSWGRGITEAFF.

The chain links TRBV9 to TRBJ1-4; no reliable D call. The V gene's germline CDR1 is SGDLS and CDR2 YYNGEE. The CDR3 spans 16 residues. V lost 4 bases and J 1 base, leaving 14 bases between the germline ends. The CDR3 DNA is TGTGCCAGCAGCCCTTACCACACAGAAACTAATGAAAAACTGTTTTTT. Its translation: CASSPYHTETNEKLFF.

The chain combines TRBV5-1 with TRBJ2-1, with D possibly being TRBD1 (6 bases). Germline assignment: CDR1 SGHRS and CDR2 YFSETQ. The CDR3 has 15 amino acids. Deletions cut 0 bases from V and 4 bases from J, with 11 bases between. CDR3 region: CASSLVGDTYNEQFF. DNA of the CDR3: TGCGCCAGCAGCTTGGTAGGGGACACTTACAATGAGCAGTTCTTC. The full variable domain, in which reference TRBV5-1 and TRBJ2-1 provide the parts outside the CDR3, is KAGVTQTPRYLIKTRGQQVTLSCSPISGHRSVSWYQQTPGQGLQFLFEYFSETQRNKGNFPGRFSGRQFSNSRSEMNVSTLELGDSALYLCASSLVGDTYNEQFFGPGTRLTVL.